This entry concerns a single T cell receptor (beta chain). CDR3 length equals 14 residues. Germline CDR1 and CDR2: KGHSH and LQKENI. The V end lost 3 bases, the J end lost 3 bases, and 10 bases lay between the germline ends. Original analysis: Using reference gene primer amplification, nucleated cell counts were estimated. The method was immunoSEQ multiplex PCR; TCRdb's version includes in-frame clones alone and lacks a portion of them. V, J and clone size derive from that table, while D and trimming were established from the DNA sequence. Among roughly 130,000 clones, about 87% were seen once, and the ten largest hold less than 4.5%. This entry belongs to a study of blood T cell repertoires in COVID-19. Whole-study context: Acute and convalescent COVID-19 samples came from the United States, Italy and Spain. In each case, the material was cDNA or gDNA derived from T cells, B-cell-depleted T cells, or PBMCs.

The clonotype was recovered from a woman aged 55-75 years with acute or convalescent COVID-19. The sequencing input was peripheral blood. The chain is built from TRBV18 and TRBJ2-3; no clear D. CDR3 DNA: TGTGCCAGCTCACCGAGCCAGGTAACAGATACGCAGTATTTT. Residues: CASSPSQVTDTQYF.